This is a list of T cell receptor beta chains from one sample in a study of cytomegalovirus exposure and HLA in healthy donors. The method was immunoSEQ multiplex PCR; TCRdb's version includes in-frame clones alone and lacks a portion of them. This sample has roughly 180,000 clones, with around 80% found just once. The sample comprised PBMCs. The receptors originated from a man aged 18 to 29 in good health and CMV-seronegative. Each CDR3 is given with its conserved first and last residue. D genes are given only for firm matches. Size tells how often a clone was seen (once, few, many) or the class of an expanded clone, and some rows leave it out.

TRBV30,-,TRBD1,TRBJ2-7,13,TGTGCCTGTAAAGGACAGGGGAACTACGAGCAGTACTTC,CACKGQGNYEQYF
TRBV4-2,-,TRBD2,TRBJ2-7,15,TGTGCCAGCAGCCAAGGAGCGGGGGACTCCTACGAGCAGTACTTC,CASSQGAGDSYEQYF
TRBV5-6,-,TRBD2,TRBJ2-7,14,TGTGCCAGCAGCTTGAGGTTGGCAGCGGGGGAGCAGTACTTC,CASSLRLAAGEQYF
TRBV6-5,-,TRBD2,TRBJ2-5,15,TGTGCCAGCAGTTACTCCTGGACTAGCGGGGAGACCCAGTACTTC,CASSYSWTSGETQYF
TRBV18,-,-,TRBJ1-2,15,TGTGCCAGCTCACCAACCGTGCAGGATTCCTATGGCTACACCTTC,CASSPTVQDSYGYTF
TRBV21-1,-,-,TRBJ1-1,13,TGTGCCAGCAGCAAAGGTAGACAGGGGGAAGCTTTCTTT,CASSKGRQGEAFF
TRBV4-2,few,TRBD2,TRBJ2-2,16,TGTGCCAGCAGCCAAGCTCTGCTAAGCGGGATAGGGGAGCTGTTTTTT,CASSQALLSGIGELFF
TRBV6-1,-,TRBD1,TRBJ1-2,14,TGTGCCAGCGCCAGGACAGGGCCAAACTATGGCTACACCTTC,CASARTGPNYGYTF
TRBV6-5,-,-,TRBJ1-3,14,TGTGCCAGCAGTTACTCGATACTAAAAGGCACCATATATTTT,CASSYSILKGTIYF
TRBV30,few,TRBD2,TRBJ2-7,13,TGTGCATTTAATCGGGGGGGTTACTACGAGCAGTACTTC,CAFNRGGYYEQYF
TRBV27,few,-,TRBJ1-6,14,TGTGCCACCTCAGGGTCCCGTGGGAATTCACCCCTCCACTTT,CATSGSRGNSPLHF
TRBV7-2,-,TRBD2,TRBJ2-7,15,TGTGCCAGCAGCTGGGGTGGGACTAGTGGGTGCGAGCAGTACTTC,CASSWGGTSGCEQYF
TRBV7-8,-,TRBD1,TRBJ1-1,17,TGTGCCAGCAGCCAGCGACAGGGGGGTATAGGGAACACTGAAGCTTTCTTT,CASSQRQGGIGNTEAFF
TRBV4-2,-,-,TRBJ1-2,15,TGTGCCAGCAGCCCGGACAGCGGTGGGATCTATGGCTACACCTTC,CASSPDSGGIYGYTF
TRBV6-5,-,-,TRBJ2-7,15,TGTGCCAGCAGTTACGGAGATCCACCCACCTACGAGCAGTACTTC,CASSYGDPPTYEQYF
TRBV4-2,-,TRBD1,TRBJ2-2,17,TGTGCCAGCAGCCAAGACCCCGGGACAGGGAGGATCGGGGAGCTGTTTTTT,CASSQDPGTGRIGELFF
TRBV14,few,TRBD1,TRBJ2-1,16,TGTGCCAGCAGCCAGCAACAGGGGGTTACTTACAATGAGCAGTTCTTC,CASSQQQGVTYNEQFF
TRBV6-6,-,TRBD1,TRBJ2-7,15,TGTGCCAGCAGTTACGGGGACAGGGGAAGCTACGAGCAGTACTTC,CASSYGDRGSYEQYF
TRBV4-3,-,TRBD2,TRBJ2-1,18,TGCGCCAGCAGCCAAGATTGGTCCTCTACTAGCGGGAGTCGTGAGCAGTTCTTC,CASSQDWSSTSGSREQFF
TRBV7-6,-,TRBD2,TRBJ2-2,17,TGTGCCAGCAGCTTACTTGGACTAGCGGGAGCGACCGGGGAGCTGTTTTTT,CASSLLGLAGATGELFF
TRBV19,-,-,TRBJ1-5,13,TGTGCCAGTAGTATCCCAGGGCCTCAGCCCCAGCATTTT,CASSIPGPQPQHF
TRBV19,-,-,TRBJ2-7,17,TGTGCCAGTAGGCCAGCCGCGCGGGGTCCGAGTTCCTACGAGCAGTACTTC,CASRPAARGPSSYEQYF
TRBV30,-,-,TRBJ2-3,15,TGTGCCTGGAGCCCAGGACAGCTCGGAACAGATACGCAGTATTTT,CAWSPGQLGTDTQYF
TRBV5-1,few,-,TRBJ2-1,13,TGCGCCAGCAGCTTAGGAGAAGTCAATGAGCAGTTCTTC,CASSLGEVNEQFF
TRBV6-6,-,-,TRBJ1-1,13,TGTGCCAGCTTCGAGCAGGTGAACACTGAAGCTTTCTTT,CASFEQVNTEAFF
TRBV18,once,-,TRBJ2-1,16,TGTGCCAGCTCCCCCCGAGAACGTATCTCCTACAATGAGCAGTTCTTC,CASSPRERISYNEQFF
TRBV7-2,-,TRBD1,TRBJ2-2,16,TGTGCCAGCAGCTTAGCAGGGACAGCCGGGACCGGGGAGCTGTTTTTT,CASSLAGTAGTGELFF
TRBV5-1,once,TRBD2,TRBJ2-1,16,TGCGCCAGCAGCTTGGCCGGGACTATAAAGTACAATGAGCAGTTCTTC,CASSLAGTIKYNEQFF
TRBV6-1,-,TRBD1,TRBJ1-5,18,TGTGCCAGCAGCGAACTGCCGGGACAGGGGGCCCTTATTCAGCCCCAGCATTTT,CASSELPGQGALIQPQHF
TRBV7-3,-,TRBD2,TRBJ2-5,14,TGTGCCAGCAGTCCCAGCGGGAGAGGCGAGACCCAGTACTTC,CASSPSGRGETQYF
TRBV7-3,-,-,TRBJ2-6,16,TGTGCCAGCAGCTTCGGTTCCGGGACTGGGGCCAACGTCCTGACTTTC,CASSFGSGTGANVLTF
TRBV28,-,-,TRBJ1-4,19,-,CASSFLAGSEMTTNEKLFF
TRBV6-6,few,TRBD1,TRBJ2-1,14,TGTGCCAGCAGTTTTTCGACAGGGGGGGATGAGCAGTTCTTC,CASSFSTGGDEQFF
TRBV19,-,TRBD1,TRBJ1-5,14,TGTGCCAGCTGGGCACAGGGGGGCAATCAGCCCCAGCATTTT,CASWAQGGNQPQHF
TRBV7-9,-,TRBD2,TRBJ2-1,15,TGTGCCAGCAGCTTACTAGCGGGTTCCTACAATGAGCAGTTCTTC,CASSLLAGSYNEQFF
TRBV7-6,-,TRBD2,TRBJ2-3,17,TGTGCCAGCAGCTTAGGGACTAGCGGGGGGACCACAGATACGCAGTATTTT,CASSLGTSGGTTDTQYF
TRBV5-6,-,TRBD2,TRBJ2-3,16,TGTGCCAGCAGCTTGAGGTGGCTAGCGGTCACAGATACGCAGTATTTT,CASSLRWLAVTDTQYF
TRBV29-1,-,TRBD2,TRBJ2-7,17,TGCAGCGTTGTGGTTGGGCCTAGCGGGCTTCGCTCCTACGAGCAGTACTTC,CSVVVGPSGLRSYEQYF
TRBV5-4,-,-,TRBJ1-2,12,TGTGCCAGCAGCCCCGACACGTATGGCTACACCTTC,CASSPDTYGYTF
TRBV6-1,-,TRBD1,TRBJ1-6,15,TGTGCCAGCAGTGAAACACCAGGGACAGTTCGAGCCCTCCACTTT,CASSETPGTVRALHF
TRBV27,once,TRBD1,TRBJ2-7,14,TGTGCCAGCAGTTTGGGACAGGGGCCTGACGAGCAGTACTTC,CASSLGQGPDEQYF
TRBV4-2,few,-,TRBJ2-3,17,TGTGCCAGCAGCCATTCCTGGACAGGGTCGGGGGGAGATACGCAGTATTTT,CASSHSWTGSGGDTQYF
TRBV11-2,-,-,TRBJ1-4,17,TGTGCCAGCAGCTTAGATAGGTCCCAGGGAGGGACTGAAAAACTGTTTTTT,CASSLDRSQGGTEKLFF
TRBV9,few,TRBD2,TRBJ2-2,15,TGTGCCAGCAGGGGACTAGCGGGGGGGCCCGGGGAGCTGTTTTTT,CASRGLAGGPGELFF
TRBV6-1,-,TRBD1,TRBJ1-6,15,TGTGCCAGCAGAACGACAGGGACCGGGAATTCACCCCTCCACTTT,CASRTTGTGNSPLHF
TRBV5-1,-,TRBD1,TRBJ2-1,13,TGCGCCAGCAGCTTGGGGGGACAGGGAAAAGAGTTCTTC,CASSLGGQGKEFF
TRBV9,-,TRBD2,TRBJ2-3,15,TGTGCCAGCAGCGTAGACTGGGGGGGAACAGATACGCAGTATTTT,CASSVDWGGTDTQYF
TRBV5-5,-,-,TRBJ1-3,16,TGTGCCAGCAGCTTGCGGGGGTCTAGAACTGGAAACACCATATATTTT,CASSLRGSRTGNTIYF
TRBV5-1,-,TRBD1,TRBJ1-1,16,TGCGCCAGCAGCCCAGGACAGGGCCTTATGAACACTGAAGCTTTCTTT,CASSPGQGLMNTEAFF
TRBV6-1,-,-,TRBJ1-5,12,TGTGCCAGCAGTGTTCAGGGCTGGACCCAGCATTTT,CASSVQGWTQHF
TRBV6-1,-,-,TRBJ1-2,14,TGTGCCAGCAGTGTGTGGGGGCAGGACTATGGCTACACCTTC,CASSVWGQDYGYTF